Here is one TCR beta chain with its context. Sequencing targeted TCR beta in blood CD8+ and CD4+ T cells. This entry is derived from a study of CD8 T cells in Susac syndrome. There are 15 residues in the CDR3. Germline V lookup: CDR1 SGHRS, CDR2 YFSETQ. The V and J ends lost 8 bases and 0 bases respectively, with 12 bases between them. Reverse transcription used roughly 0.45 to 1 ug RNA and random hexamers. TCR beta CDR3 was amplified by immunoSEQ covering 54 Vbeta and 13 Jbeta. TCRdb redid the calling of the immunoSEQ multiplex PCR reads with MiXCR, one entry per CDR3 protein. The data show over 150,000 distinct CDR3 sequences, 90% to 95% seen once.

This chain uses TRBV5-1 with TRBJ2-6; D is possibly TRBD1 or TRBD2 (5 bases each). The source is a human donor with multiple sclerosis. Input material: CD4+ T cells from PBMCs. The CDR3 DNA reads as TGCGCCAGACAAGACGGGGCCTCTGGGGCCAACGTCCTGACTTTC. This translates into CARQDGASGANVLTF.